What follows describes a single T cell receptor beta chain. Its antigen is undetermined. The sample originates from a study of cytomegalovirus exposure and HLA in healthy donors. Study at large: A later analysis reported the same platform for the approximately 110 validation repertoires and the 666 first-cohort repertoires. Study outcomes and limitations: Investigators reported 150 to 200 TCR beta chains as tied to cytomegalovirus.

Generated by immunoSEQ multiplex PCR, the TCRdb table keeps only in-frame clones and is missing some. The repertoire consists of about 220,000 clones, with around 87% occurring once and the leading ten covering less than 3%. The donors were members of the validation cohort comprising about 130 subjects, separate from the roughly 690-subject first cohort. The CDR3 loop spans 15 amino acids. Germline loops: CDR1 MNHEY, CDR2 SVGAGI. V lost 7 bases and J 0 bases, leaving 12 bases between the germline ends. Sample: PBMCs. The receptor was derived from a man between 18 and 29 years old in good health and CMV-seronegative. The rearrangement uses TRBV6-5 and TRBJ2-2; perhaps TRBD2 as D (5 bases). The CDR3 region has the DNA TGTGCCAGCATCGGGGTAACAGCGAACACCGGGGAGCTGTTTTTT. Amino acids: CASIGVTANTGELFF.